This T cell receptor beta chain originates from a study of T-cell reconstitution after alpha-beta-depleted transplantation in children (dated by TCRdb to about 2016). The study in broad terms: The study quantitatively tracked T-cell immune reconstitution after TCRalphabeta/CD19-depleted allogeneic hematopoietic cell transplantation in children using TCR repertoire profiling.

CDR1 KGHSH and CDR2 LQKENI were looked up in the germline V gene. A distance of 17 bases separates the germline ends of V and J, which lose 3 bases and 5 bases respectively. The cysteine opens and the valine closes a CDR3 of 15 amino acids. The only DNA kept is the CDR3, 45 bases in frame from the first base. The library came from PCR. Reads for this sample came from an Illumina HiSeq 2500. Molecular barcoding was employed in the preparation of TCR libraries, with unique molecular identifiers being used to normalize TCRbeta repertoire quantification. TCRdb applied fastp at Q25 and MiXCR to the public reads, then kept only in-frame beta chains. Merged by CDR3 protein, the rows form single entries marked with the most common genes and DNA. The sample table holds roughly 500,000 distinct CDR3 sequences, of which about 30% were seen once. Of the sample, 2% to 3% falls within the top ten clones. Worth noting for this clonotype: Its antigen specificity is not known. It has no much larger one-base neighbor in the sample; base qualities were not kept.

Material: PBMCs from the stem cell graft donor, obtained from the stem cell graft. The sequence is built from TRBV18 and TRBJ2-7; the D segment could be TRBD2, given 7 matching bases. The clonotype comes from a human donor who donated a stem cell graft to a child with aplastic anemia. The CDR3 region has the sequence CASSPRGAGADEQYV. At the DNA level, the sequence is TGTGCCAGCTCACCTCGGGGGGCGGGAGCGGACGAGCAGTACGTC.